This T cell receptor beta chain was identified in a study of T cells after yellow fever vaccination. Study results and limitations: Primary-vaccination clones mostly resurfaced post-booster (about 95% CD4, more than 80% CD8). CD4 and CD8 compartments shared a small share of clonotypes, likely from convergent recombination.

CDR1 SGHRS and CDR2 YFSETQ come from the germline V gene. With 7 bases removed from V and 0 bases from J, the gap between germline ends came to 13 bases. The CDR3 sequence is 14 residues long. Notes on this clonotype: Its antigen is as yet unknown.

A universal primer site and UMIs were added as TCR cDNA was made by 5'RACE template switching. Each CDR3 protein is one row after TCRdb ran MiXCR on the 5' RACE reads. Seen here are 310,000 or so distinct CDR3 sequences, 6.8% observed once, and the top ten hold roughly a sixth. V usage is TRBV5-1 and J usage is TRBJ1-2, with TRBD1 as a possible D gene (5 bases). The sample in question was PBMCs, obtained approximately 40 days after the first yellow fever vaccination. The TCR originated in a man in his late teens or twenties who received the YFV17D yellow fever vaccine. The CDR3 protein is CASGKEGPNYGYTF. DNA for the CDR3: TGCGCCAGCGGCAAAGAGGGACCTAACTATGGCTACACCTTC.